These T cell receptor beta chains were read from a single sample in a study of blood T cell repertoires in COVID-19. This table comes from immunoSEQ multiplex PCR, and its TCRdb copy is limited to in-frame clones, with some not included. The profile shows 350,000 to 450,000 clones, around 84% of them singletons. The sequenced sample was peripheral blood. All receptors come from a young woman with acute or convalescent COVID-19. Each CDR3 is given with its conserved first and last residue. D genes are given only for firm matches. Clone size is not always given. Where it is, it says once, few, many or a class for expanded clones.

clone size	V gene	J gene	D gene	CDR3 protein	CDR3 DNA
few	TRBV5-6	TRBJ1-2	TRBD1	CASSTTGTNYGYTF	TGTGCCAGCAGCACGACAGGGACTAACTATGGCTACACCTTC
-	TRBV5-1	TRBJ2-1	TRBD2	CASRRGLADYNEQFF	TGCGCCAGCAGAAGAGGACTAGCGGACTATAATGAGCAGTTCTTC
-	TRBV6-1	TRBJ1-5	-	CASSLGLLNQPQHF	TGTGCCAGCAGTTTGGGACTGTTGAATCAGCCCCAGCATTTT
-	TRBV29-1	TRBJ2-7	-	CSVDSEAGSSYEQYF	TGCAGCGTTGATTCGGAAGCGGGTAGCTCCTACGAGCAGTACTTC
-	TRBV19	TRBJ1-3	-	CASNLQGNTIYF	TGTGCCAGTAACCTCCAGGGAAACACCATATATTTT
-	TRBV5-1	TRBJ2-7	-	CASSPLGPAYEQYF	TGCGCCAGCAGCCCCTTGGGCCCTGCCTACGAGCAGTACTTC
-	TRBV14	TRBJ2-3	TRBD2	CASSPFTTSANLDTQYF	TGTGCCAGCAGCCCGTTTACGACTAGCGCTAATTTGGATACGCAGTATTTT
few	TRBV10-3	TRBJ1-5	-	CAISERGDSNQPQHF	TGTGCCATCAGTGAACGAGGTGATAGCAATCAGCCCCAGCATTTT
-	TRBV11-3	TRBJ2-2	-	CASRGAGELFF	TGTGCCAGCCGGGGTGCCGGGGAGCTGTTTTTT
-	TRBV29-1	TRBJ1-5	TRBD1	CSVVDGQGSNQPQHF	TGCAGCGTTGTGGATGGACAGGGAAGCAATCAGCCCCAGCATTTT
few	TRBV3-1/TRBV3-2	TRBJ1-1	-	CASSQESYGGTEAFF	TGTGCCAGCAGCCAAGAATCTTACGGGGGAACTGAAGCTTTCTTT
once	TRBV6-5	TRBJ1-4	-	CASSQGRDNEKLFF	TGTGCCAGCAGTCAGGGGAGGGATAATGAAAAACTGTTTTTT
-	TRBV2	TRBJ2-2	-	CASTMDSPTGELFF	TGTGCCAGCACGATGGACAGCCCTACCGGGGAGCTGTTTTTT
-	TRBV10-2	TRBJ2-3	-	CASRLGGGTDTQYF	TGCGCCAGCAGGTTGGGCGGGGGCACAGATACGCAGTATTTT
-	TRBV27	TRBJ1-2	-	CASSLGQGNGYTF	TGTGCCAGCAGTTTGGGTCAGGGGAATGGCTACACCTTC
few	TRBV9	TRBJ1-6	-	CASGQSNSPLHF	TGTGCCTCCGGACAGTCCAATTCACCCCTCCACTTT
-	TRBV10-3	TRBJ1-1	TRBD1	CAISDTRDRGTEAFF	TGTGCCATCAGTGACACCCGGGACAGGGGGACTGAAGCTTTCTTT
-	TRBV11-2	TRBJ1-1	-	CASSLVRGASTEAFF	TGTGCCAGCAGCTTAGTTCGGGGGGCGAGTACTGAAGCTTTCTTT
-	TRBV6-5	TRBJ2-7	TRBD2	CASTPQREGEYEQYF	TGTGCCAGCACCCCCCAACGGGAGGGGGAATACGAGCAGTACTTC
-	TRBV7-8	TRBJ1-1	-	CASSSRIQGPMNTEAFF	TGTGCCAGCAGCTCCCGCATACAGGGACCGATGAACACTGAAGCTTTCTTT